The next 26 T cell receptor beta chains were all read from a single sample in a study of identical twins. TCRdb re-called the 5' RACE reads with MiXCR, one entry per CDR3 protein. The sample holds around 100,000 distinct CDR3 sequences; under 7% are singletons and the top ten take 10% to 15%. Specimen: memory T cells sorted from blood. The receptors were gathered from a woman aged 50 to 65 in good health.

At least ten counts were recorded for this clonotype. The chain recombines TRBV12-3 or TRBV12-4 with TRBJ1-1; D is uncertain. The CDR3 length is 13 residues. Trimming removed 4 bases at V and 4 bases at J, with 10 bases between. In DNA form, the CDR3 reads TGTGCCAGCAGTTCTTCCGCTAGCACTGAAGCTTTCTTT. Translating it yields CASSSSASTEAFF.

In this sample, this clonotype turned up many times. V and J are TRBV12-3 or TRBV12-4 and TRBJ1-5, with 8 bases aligning to TRBD1. V shed 6 bases and J 2 bases; nucleotides not matched to a gene: 9. The CDR3 consists of 16 residues. CDR3 nucleotides: TGTGCCAGCAGCCCCAGGGGGCGGATGGGCAATCAGCCCCAGCATTTT. It translates to CASSPRGRMGNQPQHF.

The table lists this clonotype with a few counts. The chain recombines TRBV4-2 with TRBJ2-7; D remains ambiguous. CDR3 length: 12 amino acids. CDR1 is LGHNA and CDR2 is YNFKEQ in the germline V gene. V was clipped by 1 base and J by 6 bases, with 7 bases between them. CDR3 residues: CASSQVSGEQYV. In DNA form, the CDR3 reads TGTGCCAGCAGCCAAGTTAGTGGCGAGCAGTACGTC.

This clonotype was detected many times. This chain's CDR3 is CASRETSAGNEQFF. The CDR3, as DNA: TGTGCCAGCAGGGAAACTAGCGCCGGCAATGAGCAGTTCTTC. The genes are TRBV7-9 and TRBJ2-1; 7 bases are a match to TRBD2. This CDR3 has 14 amino acids. Losses at the gene ends were 6 bases for V and 6 bases for J; bases not matched to a gene: 8. Germline CDR1 is SEHNR and CDR2 is FQNEAQ (reference sequence).

This clonotype has at least ten counts. The J gene is TRBJ1-4, the V gene TRBV24-1, with 7 nucleotides matching TRBD1. J lost 5 bases, V lost 6 bases, and 5 bases had no gene match. Germline V gene sequence: CDR1 KGHDR, CDR2 SFDVKD. This CDR3 contains 14 residues. CDR3 sequence (DNA): TGTGCCACCAGTCATCCGGGACAGAATGAAAAACTGTTTTTT. It encodes CATSHPGQNEKLFF.

This clonotype was seen repeatedly, ten times or more. J is TRBJ1-4 and V is TRBV4-1; D gene uncertain. Per the germline V gene, CDR1 is MGHRA and CDR2 is YSYEKL. CDR3 length: 16 residues. V shed 4 bases and J shed 4 bases, with 16 bases lying between them. The CDR3 protein is CASSPRAGTVNEKLFF. CDR3 DNA: TGCGCCAGCAGCCCCCGAGCCGGCACGGTTAATGAAAAACTGTTTTTT.

This clonotype came up many times. The V call is TRBV20-1, the J call TRBJ1-4; D is unresolved. V lost 0 bases and J 3 bases, leaving 11 bases between the germline ends. Germline CDR1 DFQATT, CDR2 SNEGSKA (reference sequence). The CDR3 totals 15 residues. Here the CDR3 DNA reads TGCAGTGCTAGAGACGGGAGTTCGGCTAATGAAAAACTGTTTTTT. As protein: CSARDGSSANEKLFF.

This clonotype was counted many times. The rearrangement uses TRBV10-3 and TRBJ2-5; 14 positions match TRBD2. The germline gives CDR1 ENHRY, CDR2 SYGVKD. Trimming took 6 bases from V and 1 from J; bases not matched to a gene: 1. The CDR3 is 15 residues long. This CDR3 reads CAISGLAGGQETQYF. The CDR3, as DNA: TGTGCCATCAGCGGACTAGCGGGAGGCCAAGAGACCCAGTACTTC.

In this sample, this clonotype turned up many times. The junction departs from the called germline gene at one end, perhaps through a read error. V gene TRBV4-2 combines with J gene TRBJ2-5, with D perhaps matching TRBD2 (6 bases). Germline V gene lookup returns CDR1 LGHNA and CDR2 YNFKEQ. This CDR3 has 13 residues. The CDR3 DNA is TGTGCCAGCAGCCAAGTCACGGGACGGGAGAGGGACTTC. Translation: CASSQVTGRERDF.

The sample holds many counts of this clonotype. The chain recombines TRBV7-3 with TRBJ2-5; 7 bases are a match to TRBD1. The V gene end was trimmed by 5 bases and the J gene end by 5 bases; junction bases not matched to a gene: 8. Germline CDR1 reads SGHTA; CDR2 reads FQGTGA. This CDR3 spans 14 amino acids. The DNA of the CDR3 is TGTGCCAGCAGCAGAACGACAGGGACGGAGACCCAGTACTTC. It encodes CASSRTTGTETQYF. The full variable domain, in which reference TRBV7-3 and TRBJ2-5 provide the parts outside the CDR3, is GAGVSQTPSNKVTEKGKYVELRCDPISGHTALYWYRQSLGQGPEFLIYFQGTGAADDSGLPNDRFFAVRPEGSVSTLKIQRTERGDSAVYLCASSRTTGTETQYFGPGTRLLVL.

This clonotype turned up a few times. For the CDR3, the DNA is TGTGCCAGCTCACCAACAAAGGGCCCCGGGGAGCTGTTTTTT. Amino acids: CASSPTKGPGELFF. The rearrangement uses TRBV18 and TRBJ2-2; D is undetermined. The germline V gene encodes CDR1 KGHSH and CDR2 LQKENI. This CDR3 contains 14 residues. V lost 2 bases, J lost 6 bases, and 10 bases lay in between. Looking up the rest from reference TRBV18 and TRBJ2-2 gives the full variable domain: NAGVMQNPRHLVRRRGQEARLRCSPMKGHSHVYWYRQLPEEGLKFMVYLQKENIIDESGMPKERFSAEFPKEGPSILRIQQVVRGDSAAYFCASSPTKGPGELFFGEGSRLTVL.

CDR3 DNA sequence: TGTGCCAGCCCGGAGTGGGAGCAGTACGTC. Translation: CASPEWEQYV. V usage is TRBV9 and J usage is TRBJ2-7; D is ambiguous. Germline CDR1 is SGDLS and CDR2 is YYNGEE. This CDR3 has 10 residues. V was clipped by 7 bases and J by 7 bases, with 9 bases between them.

This clonotype occurred many times. The chain recombines TRBV5-1 with TRBJ2-5; D remains ambiguous. The V and J ends lost 4 bases and 2 bases respectively, with 3 bases between them. CDR1 and CDR2 from the germline V gene are SGHRS and YFSETQ. The length of the CDR3 is 11 residues. The CDR3 protein is CASSAQETQYF. The CDR3 DNA sequence: TGCGCCAGCAGCGCACAAGAGACCCAGTACTTC.

This clonotype was detected ten times or more. The J gene is TRBJ2-1, the V gene TRBV11-1, with 8 bases identical to TRBD2. V lost 1 base to trimming and J lost 6 bases; unmatched junction nucleotides: 8. The CDR3 consists of 16 residues. The germline CDR1 and CDR2 sequences are SGHAT and FQDESV (reference sequence). The CDR3 spells CASSLVGSGRGNEQFF. CDR3 nucleotides: TGTGCCAGCAGCTTAGTCGGCAGCGGGAGAGGCAATGAGCAGTTCTTC.

This clonotype was counted only a few times. J is TRBJ2-7 and V is TRBV6-1; TRBD2 matches at 8 bases. Germline V gene data show CDR1 as MNHNS and CDR2 as SASEGT. V was clipped by 1 base and J by 6 bases; unmatched bases: 8. This CDR3 comprises 15 residues. The CDR3 nucleotides read TGTGCCAGCAGTGAAGGACTAGCGAAGACTTTCGAGCAGTACGTC. As protein: CASSEGLAKTFEQYV.

This clonotype was recorded many times. The V gene is TRBV9, the J gene TRBJ2-2, with D possibly being TRBD1 or TRBD2 (5 bases each). V shed 4 bases and J shed 1 base, with 14 bases lying between them. There are 16 residues in the CDR3. The V gene's germline CDR1 is SGDLS and CDR2 YYNGEE. The CDR3 sequence: CASSPFRDENTGELFF. DNA of the CDR3: TGTGCCAGCAGCCCTTTCCGGGACGAGAACACCGGGGAGCTGTTTTTT.

In this sample, this clonotype turned up many times. The chain is built from TRBV5-1 and TRBJ2-5, with D perhaps TRBD2 (5 bases). Trimming took off 2 bases at V and 5 bases at J, with 13 bases between the two ends. Looked up from germline, CDR1 is SGHRS and CDR2 is YFSETQ. The CDR3 loop spans 14 amino acids. The CDR3 loop reads CASSLTGGWETQYF. The CDR3 bases are TGCGCCAGCAGCTTAACCGGAGGCTGGGAGACCCAGTACTTC.

The chain links TRBV7-2 to TRBJ2-1; 8 bases line up with TRBD2. This CDR3 spans 16 amino acids. The trim removed 1 base at V and 4 bases at J, leaving 6 bases unmatched. From germline, CDR1 is SGHTA and CDR2 FQGNSA. The CDR3 DNA follows: TGTGCCAGCAGCTTAGTTGGCGGGACTAGTTACAATGAGCAGTTCTTC. Protein product: CASSLVGGTSYNEQFF.

The table lists this clonotype with many counts. The rearrangement links TRBV27 to TRBJ1-6; D is ambiguous. The V end was cut by 8 bases, the J end by 10 bases, with 9 bases between. There are 11 residues in the CDR3. Germline V gives CDR1 MNHEY, CDR2 SMNVEV (reference sequence). CDR3: CASGLRSPLHF. The CDR3 nucleotides read TGTGCCAGCGGGCTACGATCACCCCTCCACTTT.

The V call is TRBV27, the J call TRBJ2-1; TRBD1 aligns across 8 bases. The V gene's germline CDR1 is MNHEY and CDR2 SMNVEV (reference sequence). This CDR3 is 13 amino acids long. The V gene end was trimmed by 4 bases and the J gene end by 9 bases; junction bases not matched to a gene: 5. The CDR3 sequence is CASSSAGGGEQFF. As DNA, the CDR3 is TGTGCCAGCAGTTCGGCAGGGGGCGGTGAGCAGTTCTTC.

CDR3 amino acids: CASSLGTVNPEAFF. The CDR3 DNA reads as TGTGCCAGCAGCCTGGGGACAGTTAACCCTGAAGCTTTCTTT. This chain uses TRBV3-1 with TRBJ1-1, with TRBD1 identical over 7 bases. Germline loops: CDR1 LGHDT, CDR2 YNNKEL (reference sequence). The CDR3 is made up of 14 amino acids. Germline trimming cut 4 bases from V and 6 bases from J; bases unmatched to any gene: 8. Looking up the rest from reference TRBV3-1 and TRBJ1-1 gives the full variable domain: DTAVSQTPKYLVTQMGNDKSIKCEQNLGHDTMYWYKQDSKKFLKIMFSYNNKELIINETVPNRFSPKSPDKAHLNLHINSLELGDSAVYFCASSLGTVNPEAFFGQGTRLTVV.

The V call is TRBV12-3 or TRBV12-4, the J call TRBJ2-1; no clear D. This CDR3 comprises 11 residues. V lost 5 bases to trimming and J lost 8 bases, with 7 bases between them. This CDR3 reads CASSEFDEQFF. The CDR3 DNA reads as TGTGCCAGCAGTGAATTCGATGAGCAGTTCTTC.

The genes are TRBV2 and TRBJ2-7; D uncertain. Germline loops: CDR1 SNHLY, CDR2 FYNNEI. This CDR3 has 12 amino acids. Trimming left V 2 bases short and J 7 bases short, with 9 bases between. DNA for the CDR3: TGTGCCAGCAGTGAAATTAAACAAGAGCAGTACGTC. It yields the protein CASSEIKQEQYV.

The rearrangement uses TRBV7-9 and TRBJ1-1; D is perhaps TRBD1 (6 bases). V was trimmed by 3 bases and J by 4 bases, leaving 15 bases between them. The germline V gene encodes CDR1 SEHNR and CDR2 FQNEAQ (reference sequence). This CDR3 comprises 15 residues. The CDR3 loop is CASSFDAGAGTEAFF. For the CDR3, the DNA is TGTGCCAGCAGCTTCGACGCAGGGGCAGGCACTGAAGCTTTCTTT.

This clonotype was observed at least ten times. The gene calls are TRBV2 and TRBJ2-3, with 8 bases aligning to TRBD2. The germline gives CDR1 SNHLY, CDR2 FYNNEI. This CDR3 region has 16 residues. With V trimmed by 6 bases and J by 2 bases, 10 bases remained unmatched. The CDR3 coding sequence is TGTGCCAGCAGAGAACTAGCGGTTATAACCACAGATACGCAGTATTTT. Its translation: CASRELAVITTDTQYF.

This clonotype was seen at least ten times. The chain carries TRBV4-1 and TRBJ2-5, with D unclear. V was trimmed by 3 bases and J by 2 bases, leaving 7 bases between them. Germline V gene sequence: CDR1 MGHRA, CDR2 YSYEKL. This CDR3 is 13 amino acids long. CDR3 DNA: TGCGCCAGCAGCCAGCCCCTGCAAGAGACCCAGTACTTC. Translation gives CASSQPLQETQYF.